This T cell receptor beta chain was recovered during a study of T cell responses to AZD1222 COVID-19 vaccine. Study-wide results and caveats: The peak T cell response came first, and repertoires were sampled only after it.

Germline lookup yields CDR1 ENHRY and CDR2 SYGVKD. CDR3 length: 16 amino acids. The ends lost 3 bases at V and 2 bases at J; junction bases unmatched: 7. Sequenced by immunoSEQ multiplex PCR; TCRdb stores in-frame clones only, minus some. Altogether more than 85,000 clones are present, roughly 87% being singletons, with the ten largest covering roughly 5.2%. A word on this clone: Its antigen is unknown.

The sample was peripheral blood, taken on day 0 of AZD1222 vaccination. The source of this sequence is an adult in good health. The chain has TRBV10-3 and TRBJ1-5, with 7 bases lining up with TRBD1. The CDR3: CAISEGGGGGNQPQHF. The CDR3, as DNA: TGTGCCATCAGTGAAGGGGGCGGAGGAGGCAATCAGCCCCAGCATTTT.